The 25 T cell receptor beta chains in this list originate from one sample, sequenced in a study of blood T cell repertoires in COVID-19. Using immunoSEQ multiplex PCR, the repertoire was profiled, and TCRdb retains in-frame clones only, with some absent. This table holds about 280,000 clones, around 80% found once. What was sequenced was PBMCs or T cells enriched from blood (not recorded which). The source of these receptors is a man aged 35-49 years who had been exposed to COVID-19.

The chain couples TRBV24-1 to TRBJ2-5; 12 bases agree with TRBD2. Losses at the gene ends were 5 bases for V and 5 bases for J; bases not matched to a gene: 5. The germline V gene has CDR1 KGHDR and CDR2 SFDVKD. CDR3 length: 15 residues. The CDR3 is CATSAPSGRVETQYF. CDR3 DNA sequence: TGTGCCACCAGTGCCCCTAGCGGGAGGGTTGAGACCCAGTACTTC.

This rearrangement joins TRBV14 to TRBJ1-4, with a weak D call TRBD1 (5 bases). From germline, CDR1 is SGHDN and CDR2 FVKESK. The V end was cut by 2 bases, the J end by 4 bases, with 11 bases between. This CDR3 region has 15 residues. The chain's CDR3 is CASSQIGTDNEKLFF. The CDR3 DNA reads as TGTGCCAGCAGCCAAATCGGGACTGATAATGAAAAACTGTTTTTT.

The chain uses TRBV9 and TRBJ2-2; no reliable D call. The CDR3 totals 15 residues. V shed 0 bases and J shed 3 bases, with 9 bases lying between them. CDR1 and CDR2 (germline): SGDLS, YYNGEE. The CDR3 nucleotides read TGTGCCAGCAGCGTAGGTCAGGTTCACACCGGGGAGCTGTTTTTT. Residues: CASSVGQVHTGELFF.

This clone was detected only once. This sequence joins TRBV7-8 and TRBJ2-1; D remains unclear. Trimming removed 2 bases from V and 6 bases from J, with 5 bases in between. Germline V CDR1 and CDR2: SGHVS, FQNEAQ. The length of the CDR3 is 12 residues. The CDR3: CASSLTGNEQFF. The CDR3 bases are TGTGCCAGCAGCTTAACGGGCAATGAGCAGTTCTTC.

This chain uses TRBV7-9 with TRBJ2-1; TRBD2 might be the D (5 bases). Trimming left V 5 bases short and J 8 bases short, with 13 bases between. This CDR3 has 13 residues. Germline V gene lookup returns CDR1 SEHNR and CDR2 FQNEAQ (reference sequence). The CDR3 reads CASSLTSLHEQFF. The CDR3, as DNA: TGTGCCAGCAGCCTAACTAGTCTCCATGAGCAGTTCTTC. Combining the CDR3 with reference TRBV7-9 and TRBJ2-1 gives the whole variable domain DTGVSQNPRHKITKRGQNVTFRCDPISEHNRLYWYRQTLGQGPEFLTYFQNEAQLEKSRLLSDRFSAERPKGSFSTLEIQRTEQGDSAMYLCASSLTSLHEQFFGPGTRLTVL.

V usage is TRBV7-9 and J usage is TRBJ2-2; the D is unclear. This CDR3 has 12 amino acids. Trimming took off 5 bases at V and 7 bases at J, with 8 bases between the two ends. CDR1 SEHNR and CDR2 FQNEAQ come from the germline V gene (reference sequence). The CDR3 DNA is TGTGCCAGCAGCCAAGTCGGCGGGGAGCTGTTTTTT. Encoded protein: CASSQVGGELFF. Looking up the rest from reference TRBV7-9 and TRBJ2-2 gives the full variable domain: DTGVSQNPRHKITKRGQNVTFRCDPISEHNRLYWYRQTLGQGPEFLTYFQNEAQLEKSRLLSDRFSAERPKGSFSTLEIQRTEQGDSAMYLCASSQVGGELFFGEGSRLTVL.

The V gene is TRBV19, the J gene TRBJ2-3; 12 nucleotides line up with TRBD2. Per germline, CDR1 LNHDA and CDR2 SQIVND (reference sequence). Trimming took 3 bases from V and 2 from J; bases not matched to a gene: 15. The CDR3 is 20 amino acids. CDR3 region: CASSIRRGDASGRATDTQYF. The CDR3 nucleotides read TGTGCCAGTAGTATCCGCCGGGGGGATGCTAGCGGGAGGGCCACAGATACGCAGTATTTT. The full variable domain, completed using reference TRBV19 and TRBJ2-3, is DGGITQSPKYLFRKEGQNVTLSCEQNLNHDAMYWYRQDPGQGLRLIYYSQIVNDFQKGDIAEGYSVSREKKESFPLTVTSAQKNPTAFYLCASSIRRGDASGRATDTQYFGPGTRLTVL.

J is TRBJ1-2 and V is TRBV24-1; unclear D gene. This CDR3 is built from 14 residues. Trimming took 0 bases from V and 0 from J, leaving 4 bases between them. Per germline, CDR1 KGHDR and CDR2 SFDVKD. CDR3 sequence: CATSDLTANYGYTF. CDR3 in DNA: TGTGCCACCAGTGATTTGACGGCTAACTATGGCTACACCTTC.

The chain couples TRBV2 to TRBJ1-5, with D perhaps matching TRBD1 (5 bases). V lost 7 bases and J 4 bases, leaving 14 bases between the germline ends. Germline CDR1 reads SNHLY; CDR2 reads FYNNEI. The CDR3 totals 14 residues. The CDR3 sequence is CASKGGTSNQPQHF. DNA of the CDR3: TGTGCCAGCAAAGGAGGGACGTCAAATCAGCCCCAGCATTTT.

The J gene is TRBJ1-4, the V gene TRBV7-8; D unresolved. The CDR3 length is 16 residues. The V end lost 5 bases, the J end lost 0 bases, and 13 bases lay between the germline ends. CDR1 SGHVS and CDR2 FQNEAQ come from the germline V gene. The chain's CDR3 is CASSPRARATNEKLFF. In DNA form, the CDR3 reads TGTGCCAGCAGCCCGCGCGCCCGAGCAACTAATGAAAAACTGTTTTTT.

The rearrangement joins TRBV5-1 to TRBJ2-1; the D gene is possibly TRBD2 (6 bases). The CDR3 has 16 amino acids. V was cut by 0 bases and J by 4 bases, with 14 bases left in between. Germline V gene data show CDR1 as SGHRS and CDR2 as YFSETQ. Here the CDR3 reads CASSLGGPGVYNEQFF. The CDR3 DNA is TGCGCCAGCAGCTTGGGGGGCCCGGGGGTTTACAATGAGCAGTTCTTC.

The V call is TRBV4-1, the J call TRBJ2-7; 9 bases map to TRBD1. The trim removed 6 bases at V and 5 bases at J, leaving 8 bases unmatched. Looked up from germline, CDR1 is MGHRA and CDR2 is YSYEKL. The CDR3 is made up of 14 amino acids. The CDR3 sequence is CASRTTGGSDEQYF. The DNA of the CDR3 is TGCGCCAGCAGGACGACAGGGGGGTCAGACGAGCAGTACTTC.

The rearrangement links TRBV27 to TRBJ2-2, with D maybe TRBD1 (6 bases). CDR3 length equals 14 residues. V lost 2 bases, J lost 4 bases, and 8 bases lay in between. Germline V gene data show CDR1 as MNHEY and CDR2 as SMNVEV (reference sequence). CDR3 sequence reads: CASSLAGATGELFF. The CDR3 nucleotides read TGTGCCAGCAGTTTAGCAGGGGCCACCGGGGAGCTGTTTTTT.

The chain is built from TRBV7-6 and TRBJ1-6; D unclear. CDR3 length: 15 residues. Germline V gene data show CDR1 as SGHVS and CDR2 as FNYEAQ. V shed 6 bases and J shed 15 bases, with 24 bases lying between them. Here the CDR3 DNA reads TGTGCCAGCAGACTGAAGCCTGACTCCAATTCGGGCCTCCACTTT. This translates into CASRLKPDSNSGLHF.

The chain has TRBV28 and TRBJ1-3, with D unresolved. Germline V gene lookup returns CDR1 MDHEN and CDR2 SYDVKM. The CDR3 runs to 17 residues. V was pared by 5 bases and J by 0 bases, with 17 bases between. DNA for the CDR3: TGTGCCAGCAGTCTTTATTCGACTGCCATCTCTGGAAACACCATATATTTT. As protein: CASSLYSTAISGNTIYF.

The V gene is TRBV7-8, the J gene TRBJ1-5; D remains unclear. Germline V gene lookup returns CDR1 SGHVS and CDR2 FQNEAQ. CDR3 size: 16 residues. V lost 4 bases and J lost 3, with 16 bases in between. CDR3 residues: CASSWSRFVPNQPQHF. The CDR3 DNA follows: TGTGCCAGCAGCTGGTCCCGGTTCGTCCCCAATCAGCCCCAGCATTTT. The entire variable domain, with the rest obtained from reference TRBV7-8 and TRBJ1-5, is as follows: GAGVSQSPRYKVAKRGQDVALRCDPISGHVSLFWYQQALGQGPEFLTYFQNEAQLDKSGLPSDRFFAERPEGSVSTLKIQRTQQEDSAVYLCASSWSRFVPNQPQHFGDGTRLSIL.

This chain uses TRBV7-3 with TRBJ2-5, with a tentative D call TRBD1 (6 bases). CDR3 length equals 13 residues. Trimming removed 4 bases from V and 10 bases from J, with 16 bases in between. The germline CDR1 and CDR2 sequences are SGHTA and FQGTGA. The CDR3 coding sequence is TGTGCCAGCAGCTCCCAACAAAGGGGGTACCAGTACTTC. Its translation: CASSSQQRGYQYF. Looking up the rest from reference TRBV7-3 and TRBJ2-5 gives the full variable domain: GAGVSQTPSNKVTEKGKYVELRCDPISGHTALYWYRQSLGQGPEFLIYFQGTGAADDSGLPNDRFFAVRPEGSVSTLKIQRTERGDSAVYLCASSSQQRGYQYFGPGTRLLVL.

V usage is TRBV10-1 and J usage is TRBJ2-7; 8 bases fit TRBD1. Unmatched junction bases numbered 1, after V lost 3 bases and J lost 0 bases. Per germline, CDR1 WNHNN and CDR2 SYGVQD (reference sequence). CDR3 length equals 14 residues. The CDR3 nucleotides read TGCGCCAGCAGTGACACAGGGGGCTCCTACGAGCAGTACTTC. Translating gives CASSDTGGSYEQYF.

The V call is TRBV29-1, the J call TRBJ2-3; D is perhaps TRBD1 (6 bases). Trimming took 4 bases from V and 3 from J, leaving 8 bases between them. Germline V gene data show CDR1 as SQVTM and CDR2 as ANQGSEA. The CDR3 spans 12 residues. In nucleotides, the CDR3 is TGCAGCGTTGCTCAGGGGACAGATACGCAGTATTTT. Translation gives CSVAQGTDTQYF.

The rearrangement uses TRBV5-1 and TRBJ2-7, with TRBD2 matching 7 bases. Germline loops: CDR1 SGHRS, CDR2 YFSETQ. The CDR3 length is 16 residues. The V segment lost 3 bases and the J segment 0 bases; nucleotides outside the gene matches: 9. The CDR3 reads CASSYRAGTTSYEQYF. CDR3 nucleotide sequence: TGCGCCAGCAGCTACCGAGCCGGGACTACCTCCTACGAGCAGTACTTC.

The chain is built from TRBV6-5 and TRBJ1-5; 9 bases line up with TRBD1. CDR1 and CDR2 from the germline V gene are MNHEY and SVGAGI. The CDR3 is 13 residues long. V shed 10 bases and J 7 bases; nucleotides not matched to a gene: 8. In DNA, the CDR3 is TGTGCCACCAATCGGGACAGGGTACAGCCCCAGCATTTT. This gives the protein CATNRDRVQPQHF.

On this clone itself: One junction end does not reproduce the germline sequence, and a read error may be involved. The gene calls are TRBV24-1 and TRBJ1-1; D is undetermined. CDR3 size: 12 residues. CDR1 and CDR2 (germline): KGHDR, SFDVKD. In nucleotides, the CDR3 is TGTGCCACCAGTGATTTCCCACTGAACCTTCTCTTT. Amino acids: CATSDFPLNLLF.

This sequence joins TRBV5-1 and TRBJ1-1; no clear D gene. Germline assignment: CDR1 SGHRS and CDR2 YFSETQ. Trimming took off 5 bases at V and 1 base at J, with 6 bases between the two ends. The CDR3 runs to 12 residues. CDR3 protein: CASRNRNTEAFF. CDR3 bases: TGCGCCAGCAGGAACAGGAACACTGAAGCTTTCTTT.

The chain links TRBV5-1 to TRBJ2-1, with 8 bases matching TRBD2. There are 15 residues in the CDR3. Germline CDR1 reads SGHRS; CDR2 reads YFSETQ. Germline trimming cut 4 bases from V and 0 bases from J; bases unmatched to any gene: 3. The CDR3 is CASSPSGSSYNEQFF. The CDR3 DNA follows: TGCGCCAGCAGCCCAAGCGGGAGCTCCTACAATGAGCAGTTCTTC.

The chain employs TRBV14 and TRBJ2-1, with 7 bases matching TRBD2. The germline CDR1 and CDR2 sequences are SGHDN and FVKESK. J gave up 5 bases and V 4 bases, and 23 bases lay outside the gene matches. The CDR3 is 20 residues long. CDR3 residues: CASSPKPPHSGVPNDNEQFF. The CDR3 DNA reads as TGTGCCAGCAGCCCAAAACCCCCCCACAGCGGGGTCCCGAACGACAATGAGCAGTTCTTC.